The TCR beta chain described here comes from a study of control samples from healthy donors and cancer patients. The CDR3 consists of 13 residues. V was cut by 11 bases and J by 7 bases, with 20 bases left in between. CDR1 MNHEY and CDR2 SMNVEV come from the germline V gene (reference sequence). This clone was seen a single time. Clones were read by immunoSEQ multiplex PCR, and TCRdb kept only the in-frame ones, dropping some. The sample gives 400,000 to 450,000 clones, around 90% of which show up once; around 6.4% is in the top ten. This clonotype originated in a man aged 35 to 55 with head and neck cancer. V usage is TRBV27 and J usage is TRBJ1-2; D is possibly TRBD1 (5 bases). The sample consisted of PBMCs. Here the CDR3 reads CASAAGWDGGYTF. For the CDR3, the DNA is TGTGCCTCCGCGGCAGGGTGGGATGGTGGCTACACCTTC.